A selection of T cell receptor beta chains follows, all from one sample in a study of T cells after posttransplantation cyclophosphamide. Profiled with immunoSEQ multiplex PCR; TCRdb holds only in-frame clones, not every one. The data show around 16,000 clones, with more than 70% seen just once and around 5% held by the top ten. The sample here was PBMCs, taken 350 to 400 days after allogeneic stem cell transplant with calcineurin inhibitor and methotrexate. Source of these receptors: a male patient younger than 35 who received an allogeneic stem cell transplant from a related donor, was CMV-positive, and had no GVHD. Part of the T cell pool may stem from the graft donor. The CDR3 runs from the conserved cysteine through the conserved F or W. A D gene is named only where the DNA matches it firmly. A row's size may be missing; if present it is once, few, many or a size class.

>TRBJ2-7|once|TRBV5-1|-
CASSFGQGTYEQYF
TGCGCCAGCAGCTTCGGACAAGGGACCTACGAGCAGTACTTC
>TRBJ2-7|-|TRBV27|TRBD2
CASGLAGDYEQYF
TGTGCCTCCGGCCTAGCGGGCGATTACGAGCAGTACTTC
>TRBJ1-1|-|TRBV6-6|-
CASSYSSQNTEAFF
TGTGCCAGCAGTTACTCATCCCAGAACACTGAAGCTTTCTTT
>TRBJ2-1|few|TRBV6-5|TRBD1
CASRDRGNSEQFF
TGTGCCAGCAGGGACAGGGGGAACAGTGAGCAGTTCTTC
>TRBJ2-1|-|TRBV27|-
CASSFGTLLSYSEQFF
TGTGCCAGCAGTTTCGGAACCTTGTTAAGTTACAGTGAGCAGTTCTTC
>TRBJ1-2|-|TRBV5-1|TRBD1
CASSLKGTAVGLYGYTF
TGCGCCAGCAGCTTGAAGGGGACAGCCGTGGGATTATATGGCTACACCTTC
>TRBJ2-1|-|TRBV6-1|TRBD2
CASSERREGRYNEQFF
TGTGCCAGCAGTGAGCGACGGGAGGGCCGTTACAATGAGCAGTTCTTC
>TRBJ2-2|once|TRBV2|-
CASNPGLTGELFF
TGTGCCAGCAATCCGGGTCTCACCGGGGAGCTGTTTTTT
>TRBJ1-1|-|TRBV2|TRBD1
CASSDMTGSRNTEAFF
TGTGCCAGCAGTGATATGACAGGGTCCCGAAACACTGAAGCTTTCTTT
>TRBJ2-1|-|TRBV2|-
CASSDVAGANEQFF
TGTGCCAGCAGTGACGTAGCAGGGGCCAATGAGCAGTTCTTC
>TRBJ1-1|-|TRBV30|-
CAWRVNTEAFF
TGTGCCTGGCGGGTTAACACTGAAGCTTTCTTT
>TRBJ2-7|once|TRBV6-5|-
CASRLPGSPYEQYF
TGTGCCAGCAGGCTGCCGGGGAGTCCCTACGAGCAGTACTTC
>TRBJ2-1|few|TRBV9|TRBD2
CASSSTLAGDYSEQFF
TGTGCCAGCAGCAGTACACTAGCGGGAGACTACAGTGAGCAGTTCTTC
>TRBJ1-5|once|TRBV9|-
CASSGQGYSNQPQHF
TGTGCCAGCAGCGGGCAGGGTTATAGCAATCAGCCCCAGCATTTT
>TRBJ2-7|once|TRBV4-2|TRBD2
CASSLPGLAENEQYF
TGTGCCAGCAGCCTACCGGGACTAGCGGAGAACGAGCAGTACTTC
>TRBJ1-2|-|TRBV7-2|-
CASSFPGGEGYGYTF
TGTGCCAGCAGCTTCCCGGGAGGGGAGGGCTATGGCTACACCTTC
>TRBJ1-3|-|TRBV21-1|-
CASSKVGRGAYF
-
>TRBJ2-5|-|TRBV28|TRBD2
CASRQGGAVAGGRDF
TGTGCCAGCAGGCAAGGGGGCGCGGTAGCGGGAGGTAGGGACTTC
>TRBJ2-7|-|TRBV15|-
CATSRPGAGYEQYF
TGTGCCACCAGCAGACCAGGGGCCGGCTACGAGCAGTACTTC
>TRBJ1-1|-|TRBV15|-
CATSRDYNDREAFF
TGTGCCACCAGCAGAGATTATAACGACAGAGAAGCTTTCTTT
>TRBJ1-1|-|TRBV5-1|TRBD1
CASSLVAGGRTEAFF
TGCGCCAGCAGCTTGGTTGCAGGGGGCCGTACTGAAGCTTTCTTT
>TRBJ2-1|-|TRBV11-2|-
CASSLVGRGNSEQFF
TGTGCCAGCAGCTTAGTAGGGCGGGGTAACAGTGAGCAGTTCTTC
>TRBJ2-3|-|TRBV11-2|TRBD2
CASSFPGLAGGYTQYF
TGTGCCAGCAGCTTCCCGGGGCTAGCGGGAGGGTATACGCAGTATTTT
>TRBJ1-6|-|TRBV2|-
CASRKGSQNSPLHF
TGTGCCAGCAGAAAAGGGAGTCAAAATTCACCCCTCCACTTT
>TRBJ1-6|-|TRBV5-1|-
CASSLVQGSYNSPLHF
TGCGCCAGCAGCTTGGTTCAGGGCTCCTATAATTCACCCCTCCACTTT
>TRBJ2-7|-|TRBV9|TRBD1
CASSATDRAYEQYF
TGTGCCAGCAGCGCGACCGACAGGGCCTACGAGCAGTACTTC
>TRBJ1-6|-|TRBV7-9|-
CASSLDGTNNSPLHF
TGTGCCAGCAGCTTAGACGGGACTAATAATTCACCCCTCCACTTT
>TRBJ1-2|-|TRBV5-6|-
CASSPLNYGYTF
TGTGCCAGCAGCCCCCTTAACTATGGCTACACCTTC
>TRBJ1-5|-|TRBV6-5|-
CASSTQGRSQPQHF
TGTGCCAGCAGTACACAGGGTCGCAGTCAGCCCCAGCATTTT
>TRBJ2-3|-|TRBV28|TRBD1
CASSLWGQSTDTQYF
TGTGCCAGCAGCCTATGGGGACAGAGCACAGATACGCAGTATTTT
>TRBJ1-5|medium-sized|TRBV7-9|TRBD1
CASSLAYRDRDQPQHF
TGTGCCAGCAGCTTAGCGTACCGGGACAGGGATCAGCCCCAGCATTTT
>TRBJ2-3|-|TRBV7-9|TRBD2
CASSLVRTSGGTDTQYF
TGTGCCAGCAGCTTAGTCCGGACTAGCGGGGGCACAGATACGCAGTATTTT
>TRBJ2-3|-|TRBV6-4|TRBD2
CASWGGIHSTDTQYF
TGTGCCAGCTGGGGGGGGATACATAGCACAGATACGCAGTATTTT
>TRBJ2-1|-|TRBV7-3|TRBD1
CASSRQGVTSEQFF
TGTGCCAGCAGCCGGCAGGGGGTTACGAGTGAGCAGTTCTTC
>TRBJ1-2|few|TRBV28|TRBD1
CASRFRDRESYGYTF
TGTGCCAGCAGATTCCGGGACAGGGAATCCTATGGCTACACCTTC
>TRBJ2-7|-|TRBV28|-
CASSLRDKGWFEQYF
TGTGCCAGCAGTTTACGGGACAAGGGATGGTTCGAGCAGTACTTC
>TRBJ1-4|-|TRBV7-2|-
CASSLAGGVVEKLFF
TGTGCCAGCAGCTTAGCGGGAGGGGTGGTGGAAAAACTGTTTTTT
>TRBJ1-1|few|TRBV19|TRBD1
CASSGQGLAEAFF
TGTGCCAGTAGCGGACAGGGTCTGGCTGAAGCTTTCTTT
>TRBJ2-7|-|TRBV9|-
CASSSAASNEQYF
TGTGCCAGCAGTAGCGCAGCGAGCAACGAGCAGTACTTC
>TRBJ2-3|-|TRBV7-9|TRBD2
CASSLAGTTSGRTDTQYF
TGTGCCAGCAGCTTAGCGGGGACAACTAGCGGGAGAACAGATACGCAGTATTTT